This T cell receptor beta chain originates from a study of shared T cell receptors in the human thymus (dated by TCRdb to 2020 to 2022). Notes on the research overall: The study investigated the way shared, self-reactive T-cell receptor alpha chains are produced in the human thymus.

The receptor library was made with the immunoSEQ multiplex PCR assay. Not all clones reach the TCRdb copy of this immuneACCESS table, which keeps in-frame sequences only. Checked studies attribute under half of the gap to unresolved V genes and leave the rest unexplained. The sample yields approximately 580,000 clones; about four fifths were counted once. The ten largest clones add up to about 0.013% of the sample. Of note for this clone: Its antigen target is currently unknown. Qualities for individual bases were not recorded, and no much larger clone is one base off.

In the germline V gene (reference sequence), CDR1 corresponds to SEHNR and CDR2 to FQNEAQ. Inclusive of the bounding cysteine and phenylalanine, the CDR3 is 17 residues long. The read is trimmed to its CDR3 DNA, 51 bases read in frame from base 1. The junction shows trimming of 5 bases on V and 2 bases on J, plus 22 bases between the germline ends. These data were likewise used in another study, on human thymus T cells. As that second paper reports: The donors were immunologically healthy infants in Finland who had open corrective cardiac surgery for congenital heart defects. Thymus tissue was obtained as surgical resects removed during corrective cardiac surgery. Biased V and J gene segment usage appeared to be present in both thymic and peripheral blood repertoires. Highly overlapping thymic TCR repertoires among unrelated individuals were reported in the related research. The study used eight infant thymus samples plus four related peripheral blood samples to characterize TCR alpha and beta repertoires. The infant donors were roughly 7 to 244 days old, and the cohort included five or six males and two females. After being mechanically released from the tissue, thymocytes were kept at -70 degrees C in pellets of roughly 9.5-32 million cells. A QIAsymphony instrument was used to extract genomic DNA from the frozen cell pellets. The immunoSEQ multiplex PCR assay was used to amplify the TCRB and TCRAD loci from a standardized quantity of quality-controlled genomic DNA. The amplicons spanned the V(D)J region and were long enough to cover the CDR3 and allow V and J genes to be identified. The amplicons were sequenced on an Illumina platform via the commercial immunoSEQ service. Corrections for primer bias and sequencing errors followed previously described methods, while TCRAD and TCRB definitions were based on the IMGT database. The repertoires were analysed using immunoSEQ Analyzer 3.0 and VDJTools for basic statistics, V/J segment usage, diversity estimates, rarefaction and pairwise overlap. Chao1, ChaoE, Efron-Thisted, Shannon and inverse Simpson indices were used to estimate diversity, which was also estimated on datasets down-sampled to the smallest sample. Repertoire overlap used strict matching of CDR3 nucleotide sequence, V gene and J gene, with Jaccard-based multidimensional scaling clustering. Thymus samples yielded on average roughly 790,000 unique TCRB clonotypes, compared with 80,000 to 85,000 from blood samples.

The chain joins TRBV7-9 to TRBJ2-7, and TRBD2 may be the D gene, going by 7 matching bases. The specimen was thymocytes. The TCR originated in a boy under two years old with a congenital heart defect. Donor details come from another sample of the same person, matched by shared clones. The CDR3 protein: CASSLPQGTIITYEQYF. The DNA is TGTGCCAGCAGCCTACCTCAGGGGACTATAATCACCTACGAGCAGTACTTC.